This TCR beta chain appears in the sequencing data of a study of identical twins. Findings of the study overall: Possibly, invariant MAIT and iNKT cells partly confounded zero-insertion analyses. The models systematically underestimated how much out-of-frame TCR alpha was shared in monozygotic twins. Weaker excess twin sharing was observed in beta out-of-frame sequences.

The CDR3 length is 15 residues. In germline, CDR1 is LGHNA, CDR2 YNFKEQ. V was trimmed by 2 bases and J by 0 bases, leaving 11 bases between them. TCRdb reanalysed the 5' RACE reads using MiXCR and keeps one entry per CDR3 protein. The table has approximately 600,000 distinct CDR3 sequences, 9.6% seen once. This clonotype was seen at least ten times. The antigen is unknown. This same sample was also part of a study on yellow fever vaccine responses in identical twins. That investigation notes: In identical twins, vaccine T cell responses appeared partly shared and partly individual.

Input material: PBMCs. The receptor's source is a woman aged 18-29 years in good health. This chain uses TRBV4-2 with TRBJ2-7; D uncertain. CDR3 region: CASSQPLGGSYEQYF. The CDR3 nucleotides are TGTGCCAGCAGCCAACCTCTGGGTGGCTCCTACGAGCAGTACTTC.